A selection of T cell receptor beta chains follows, all from one sample in a study of blood T cell repertoires in COVID-19. Generated by immunoSEQ multiplex PCR, the TCRdb table keeps only in-frame clones and is missing some. Found here are about 160,000 clones, around 90% of them singletons; the top ten hold about 2.6%. The specimen sequenced was peripheral blood. The receptors come from a man aged 55 to 70 with acute or convalescent COVID-19. CDR3s include the opening cysteine and the closing phenylalanine or tryptophan. The D gene is left open where the match is weak. For some rows the clone size is stated as once, few or many, or as a class when expanded; others skip it.

V	D	J	size	length	CDR3	DNA
TRBV19	NA	TRBJ2-3	NA	15	CASSAPSDSEDTQYF	TGTGCCAGTAGTGCGCCTTCGGACAGTGAGGATACGCAGTATTTT
TRBV6-2/TRBV6-3	TRBD1	TRBJ2-7	NA	14	CASSLTTGSDEQYF	TGTGCCAGCAGTTTGACGACAGGGTCGGACGAGCAGTACTTC
TRBV5-1	TRBD1	TRBJ1-2	NA	13	CASSSTGGGGYTF	TGCGCCAGCAGCTCTACAGGGGGCGGCGGCTACACCTTC
TRBV5-1	TRBD1	TRBJ1-2	NA	13	CASSTGGNYGYTF	TGCGCCAGCTCTACAGGGGGCAACTATGGCTACACCTTC
TRBV5-6	TRBD1	TRBJ2-7	NA	14	CASSLFGQGGEQYF	TGTGCCAGCAGCTTATTTGGACAGGGGGGCGAGCAGTACTTC
TRBV5-6	NA	TRBJ1-1	NA	14	CASSRGQINTEAFF	TGTGCCAGCAGCCGTGGACAGATAAACACTGAAGCTTTCTTT
TRBV7-6	NA	TRBJ2-7	NA	14	CASSSAIGGNEQYF	TGTGCCAGCAGCTCGGCGATTGGAGGGAACGAGCAGTACTTC
TRBV7-8	NA	TRBJ2-1	few	15	CASSLDRRSYNEQFF	TGTGCCAGCAGTCTCGACAGGCGCTCCTACAATGAGCAGTTCTTC
TRBV6-5	NA	TRBJ2-6	NA	14	CASRTGTGANVLTF	TGTGCCAGCAGAACCGGGACTGGGGCCAACGTCCTGACTTTC
TRBV7-2	TRBD1	TRBJ1-6	NA	16	CASTWKPGQYNSPLHF	TGTGCCAGCACCTGGAAGCCGGGACAGTATAATTCACCCCTCCACTTT
TRBV2	NA	TRBJ2-7	NA	12	CASTSDRDEQYF	TGTGCCAGCACTAGCGACAGGGACGAGCAGTACTTC
TRBV18	TRBD1	TRBJ2-1	NA	13	CASSSDRVNEQFF	TGTGCCAGCTCCTCGGACAGGGTCAATGAGCAGTTCTTC
TRBV24-1	NA	TRBJ1-2	NA	13	CATSDDSLRGYTF	TGTGCCACCAGTGATGACAGCCTGCGTGGCTACACCTTC
TRBV4-3	TRBD1	TRBJ1-1	NA	14	CASSQTGGWTEAFF	TGCGCCAGCAGCCAGACAGGGGGTTGGACTGAAGCTTTCTTT
TRBV5-4	TRBD1	TRBJ1-2	NA	13	CASSPQGADGYTF	TGTGCCAGCAGCCCTCAGGGGGCGGATGGCTACACCTTC
TRBV7-8	TRBD1	TRBJ1-1	NA	18	CASSLAPRTGSRHTEAFF	TGTGCCAGCAGCTTAGCGCCTCGGACAGGGAGTAGGCACACTGAAGCTTTCTTT
TRBV6-5	TRBD1	TRBJ1-2	NA	15	CASSLSGGGLYGYTF	TGTGCCAGCAGCCTATCAGGGGGCGGATTGTATGGCTACACCTTC